The clone carrying this T cell receptor (beta chain) showed up just once. Its antigen is unknown. This sample was taken from a study of T cell repertoires in cytomegalovirus infection. TCRdb itself ran the reads through MiXCR, one entry per CDR3 protein. The top ten clones hold 11% to 15% of a sample with about 890,000 distinct CDR3 sequences, 30% to 40% of them seen once. Trimming cost V 7 bases and J 8 bases; bases outside gene matches: 7. The CDR3 loop spans 13 amino acids. The chain recombines TRBV12-3 or TRBV12-4 with TRBJ1-1; 10 bases are a match to TRBD1. The TCR comes from a human donor in good health (CMV status not recorded). Some clones in this sample may be carry-over from other donors' samples. Here the sequenced sample was cultured CD8+ T cells from PBMCs, taken from culture after CMV antigen stimulation. CDR3 sequence: CASTVTGGVEAFF. CDR3 in DNA: TGTGCCAGCACCGTGACAGGGGGCGTGGAAGCTTTCTTT.